The entry that follows covers one TCR beta chain sequence. What it binds is unknown. A read error may explain this, as a much larger clone is one base away. Sample donors were healthy Caucasian individuals that came from Russia, aged roughly 6 to 95. This sample was included in a study of blood T cells in healthy people across ages. Germline assignment: CDR1 SEHNR and CDR2 FQNEAQ (reference sequence). The CDR3 runs to 14 residues. Trimming stripped 4 bases from V and 1 base from J, with 10 bases between. The authors ran a second PCR of roughly 7 to 11 cycles using a sample-barcoded 5' primer and a J-beta primer mix. TCRdb ran MiXCR on the 5' RACE reads and lists one entry per CDR3 protein. The sample has roughly 1.6 million distinct CDR3 sequences, about 31% seen once; the top ten hold over 9%. Study-level findings and limits: Estimates of total diversity, which came from one million sequenced T cells, were considered to be underestimates.

The TCR originated in a woman aged 30 to 39 in good health. This sequence joins TRBV7-9 and TRBJ1-2; D gene unclear. The material sequenced was blood. The CDR3 here is CASSWSQNNYGYTF. In nucleotides, the CDR3 is TGTGCCAGCAGCTGGAGTCAGAATAACTATGGCTACACCTTC.